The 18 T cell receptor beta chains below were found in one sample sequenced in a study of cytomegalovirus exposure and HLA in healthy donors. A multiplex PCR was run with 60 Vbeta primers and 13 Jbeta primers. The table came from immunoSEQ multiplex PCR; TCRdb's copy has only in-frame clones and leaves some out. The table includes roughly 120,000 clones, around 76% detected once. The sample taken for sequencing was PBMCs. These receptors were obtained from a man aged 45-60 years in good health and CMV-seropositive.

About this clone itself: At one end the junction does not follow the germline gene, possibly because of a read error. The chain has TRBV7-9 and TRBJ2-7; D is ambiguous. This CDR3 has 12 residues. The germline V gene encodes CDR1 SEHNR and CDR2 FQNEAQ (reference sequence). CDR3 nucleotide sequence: TGTTCCAGCAGCCCGGGTCTTCGGGAGCAGTACTTC. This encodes CSSSPGLREQYF.

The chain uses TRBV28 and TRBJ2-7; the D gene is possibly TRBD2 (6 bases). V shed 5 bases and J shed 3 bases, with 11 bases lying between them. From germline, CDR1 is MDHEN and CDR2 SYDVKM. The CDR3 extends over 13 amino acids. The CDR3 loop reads CASSVRDFYEQYF. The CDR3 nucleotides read TGTGCCAGCAGTGTCCGGGACTTCTACGAGCAGTACTTC. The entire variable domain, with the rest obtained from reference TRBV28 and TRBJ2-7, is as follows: DVKVTQSSRYLVKRTGEKVFLECVQDMDHENMFWYRQDPGLGLRLIYFSYDVKMKEKGDIPEGYSVSREKKERFSLILESASTNQTSMYLCASSVRDFYEQYFGPGTRLTVT.

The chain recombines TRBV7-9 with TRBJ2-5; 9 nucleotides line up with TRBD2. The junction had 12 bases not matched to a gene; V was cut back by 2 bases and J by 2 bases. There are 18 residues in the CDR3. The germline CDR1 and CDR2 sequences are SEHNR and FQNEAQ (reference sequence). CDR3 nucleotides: TGTGCCAGCAGCTTAAGGCGTTCTAGCGGGATAGGGCAAGAGACCCAGTACTTC. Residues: CASSLRRSSGIGQETQYF.

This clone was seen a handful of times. The CDR3 nucleotides are TGCGCCAGCAGCCAAGGAGCAAAAGCGGGAGGATCGGATGAGCAGTTCTTC. Its protein product is CASSQGAKAGGSDEQFF. V and J are TRBV4-1 and TRBJ2-1; 9 nucleotides match TRBD2. The length of the CDR3 is 17 residues. The V gene's germline CDR1 is MGHRA and CDR2 YSYEKL. V was pared by 1 base and J by 8 bases, with 12 bases of the junction left unmatched.

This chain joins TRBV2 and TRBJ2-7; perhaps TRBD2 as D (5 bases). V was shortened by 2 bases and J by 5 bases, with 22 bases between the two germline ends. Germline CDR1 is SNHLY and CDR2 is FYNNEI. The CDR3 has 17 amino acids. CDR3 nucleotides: TGTGCCAGCAGTGAAATTCGCGGACTCGTTGTGACCCACGAGCAGTACTTC. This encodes CASSEIRGLVVTHEQYF.

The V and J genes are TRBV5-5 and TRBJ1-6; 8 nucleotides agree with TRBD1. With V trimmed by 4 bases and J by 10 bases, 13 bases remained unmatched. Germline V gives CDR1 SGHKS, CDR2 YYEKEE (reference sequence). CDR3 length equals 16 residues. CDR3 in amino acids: CASSLGIRGLKSPLHF. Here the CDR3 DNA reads TGTGCCAGCAGCCTAGGAATCAGGGGGCTCAAATCACCCCTCCACTTT.

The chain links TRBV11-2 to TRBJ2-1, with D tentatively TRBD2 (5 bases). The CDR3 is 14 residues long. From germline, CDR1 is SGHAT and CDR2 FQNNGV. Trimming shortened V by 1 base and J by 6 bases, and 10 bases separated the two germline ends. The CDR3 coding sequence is TGTGCCAGCAGCTTAGCCCAACTAGTCAATGAGCAGTTCTTC. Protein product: CASSLAQLVNEQFF.

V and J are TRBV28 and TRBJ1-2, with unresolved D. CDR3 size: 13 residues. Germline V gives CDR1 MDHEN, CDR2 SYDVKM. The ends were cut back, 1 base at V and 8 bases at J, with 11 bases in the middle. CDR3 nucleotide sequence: TGTGCCAGCAGTTTATCCGGCGCCGGGGGCTACACCTTC. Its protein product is CASSLSGAGGYTF.

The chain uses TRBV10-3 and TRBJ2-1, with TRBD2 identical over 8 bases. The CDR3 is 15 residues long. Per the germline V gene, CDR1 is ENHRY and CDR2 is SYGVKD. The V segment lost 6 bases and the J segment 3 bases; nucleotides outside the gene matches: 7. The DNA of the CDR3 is TGTGCCATCAGAGGTAGCGGGAAAAGCTACAATGAGCAGTTCTTC. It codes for CAIRGSGKSYNEQFF.

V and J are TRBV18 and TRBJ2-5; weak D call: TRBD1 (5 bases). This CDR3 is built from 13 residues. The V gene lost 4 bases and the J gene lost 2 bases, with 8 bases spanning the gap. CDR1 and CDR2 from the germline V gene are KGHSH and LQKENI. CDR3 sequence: CASSLQGQETQYF. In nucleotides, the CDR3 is TGTGCCAGCTCACTTCAGGGTCAAGAGACCCAGTACTTC.

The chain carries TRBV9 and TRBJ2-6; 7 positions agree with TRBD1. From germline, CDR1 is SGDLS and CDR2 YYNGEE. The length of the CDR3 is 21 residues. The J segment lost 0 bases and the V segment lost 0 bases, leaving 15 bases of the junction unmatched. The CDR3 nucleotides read TGTGCCAGCAGCGTAGCTACGTTGGGATGGGGACAGCGCTCTGGGGCCAACGTCCTGACTTTC. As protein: CASSVATLGWGQRSGANVLTF.

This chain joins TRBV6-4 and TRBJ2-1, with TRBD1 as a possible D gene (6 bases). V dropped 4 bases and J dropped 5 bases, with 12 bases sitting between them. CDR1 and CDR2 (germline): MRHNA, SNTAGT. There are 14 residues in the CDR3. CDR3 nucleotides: TGTGCCAGCAGTGCCCGGACAGCAAACAATGAGCAGTTCTTC. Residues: CASSARTANNEQFF.

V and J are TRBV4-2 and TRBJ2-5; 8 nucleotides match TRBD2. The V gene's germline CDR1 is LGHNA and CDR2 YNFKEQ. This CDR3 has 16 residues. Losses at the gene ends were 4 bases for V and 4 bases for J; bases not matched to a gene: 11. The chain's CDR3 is CASSPDGTLAGETQYF. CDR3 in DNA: TGTGCCAGCAGCCCCGATGGGACGCTAGCGGGAGAGACCCAGTACTTC.

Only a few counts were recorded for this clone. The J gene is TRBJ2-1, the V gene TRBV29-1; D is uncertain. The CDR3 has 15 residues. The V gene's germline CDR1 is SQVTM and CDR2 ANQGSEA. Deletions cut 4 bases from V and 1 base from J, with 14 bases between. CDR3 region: CSVVSVYSSYNEQFF. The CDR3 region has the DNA TGCAGCGTTGTATCGGTCTATTCATCCTACAATGAGCAGTTCTTC.

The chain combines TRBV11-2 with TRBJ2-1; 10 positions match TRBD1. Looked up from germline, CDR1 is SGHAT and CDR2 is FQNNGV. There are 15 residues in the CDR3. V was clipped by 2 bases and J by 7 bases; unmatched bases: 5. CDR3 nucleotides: TGTGCCAGCAGCTTAATGGGACAGGGGTGGAATGAGCAGTTCTTC. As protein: CASSLMGQGWNEQFF. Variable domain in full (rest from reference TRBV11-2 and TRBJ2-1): EAGVAQSPRYKIIEKRQSVAFWCNPISGHATLYWYQQILGQGPKLLIQFQNNGVVDDSQLPKDRFSAERLKGVDSTLKIQPAKLEDSAVYLCASSLMGQGWNEQFFGPGTRLTVL.

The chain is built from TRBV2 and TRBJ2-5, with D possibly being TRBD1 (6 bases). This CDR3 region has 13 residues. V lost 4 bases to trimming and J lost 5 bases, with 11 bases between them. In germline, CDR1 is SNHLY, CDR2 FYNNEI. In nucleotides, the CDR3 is TGTGCCAGCAGTGGACAGGAGCCGGAGACCCAGTACTTC. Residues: CASSGQEPETQYF.

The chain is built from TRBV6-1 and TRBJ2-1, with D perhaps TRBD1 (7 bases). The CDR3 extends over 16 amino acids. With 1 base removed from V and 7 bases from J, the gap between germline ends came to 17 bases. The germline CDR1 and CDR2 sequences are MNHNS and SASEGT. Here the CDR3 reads CASSEVLEGARNEQFF. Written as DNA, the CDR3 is TGTGCCAGCAGTGAAGTATTGGAGGGGGCGCGTAATGAGCAGTTCTTC.

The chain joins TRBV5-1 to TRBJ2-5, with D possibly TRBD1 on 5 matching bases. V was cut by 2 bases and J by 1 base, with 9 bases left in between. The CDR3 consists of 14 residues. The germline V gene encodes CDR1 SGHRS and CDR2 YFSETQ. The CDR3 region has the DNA TGCGCCAGCAGCTTACAGGCCTTCCAAGAGACCCAGTACTTC. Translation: CASSLQAFQETQYF.